Listed below are T cell receptor beta chains from one sample, sequenced in a study of cytomegalovirus exposure and HLA in healthy donors. The protocol was immunoSEQ multiplex PCR, while the TCRdb copy is restricted to in-frame clones and leaves out a portion. The profile shows about 160,000 clones, approximately 80% of them singletons. The specimen sequenced was PBMCs. These receptors came from a woman in her late teens or twenties in good health and CMV-seronegative. CDR3s include the opening cysteine and the closing phenylalanine or tryptophan. The order of the fields is CDR3 protein, CDR3 DNA, D gene, V gene, J gene, CDR3 length, clone size. The D gene is left open where the match is weak. Where a row states a size, it is once, few, many or the class of an expanded clone; other rows omit it.

CASSYSGAFPGYQYF,TGTGCCAGCAGTTACTCGGGGGCGTTCCCCGGCTACCAGTACTTC,NA,TRBV6-5,TRBJ2-5,15,NA
CSAGRYEGTGELFF,TGCAGCGCAGGACGCTACGAGGGCACCGGGGAGCTGTTTTTT,NA,TRBV29-1,TRBJ2-2,14,NA
CASSLKLDYNEQFF,TGTGCCAGCAGCTTAAAACTAGATTACAATGAGCAGTTCTTC,NA,TRBV7-2,TRBJ2-1,14,NA
CASSLANGYTQYF,TGTGCTAGCAGCTTAGCGAACGGTTATACGCAGTATTTT,NA,TRBV7-7,TRBJ2-3,13,NA
CASSLAGLRTDEQYF,TGTGCCAGCAGCTTAGCGGGGCTCCGAACAGACGAGCAGTACTTC,NA,TRBV7-9,TRBJ2-7,15,once
CASSPRWTSGGSGETQYF,TGTGCCAGTAGTCCCCGATGGACTAGCGGGGGCTCGGGGGAGACCCAGTACTTC,TRBD2,TRBV19,TRBJ2-5,18,NA
CASSEGQGRHGGYTF,TGCGCCAGCAGCGAGGGACAGGGAAGACACGGTGGCTACACCTTC,TRBD1,TRBV5-1,TRBJ1-2,15,few
CASNAGQYYGYTF,TGTGCCAGCAACGCAGGGCAATACTATGGCTACACCTTC,NA,TRBV6-6,TRBJ1-2,13,NA
CASSWGGGPETQYF,TGTGCCAGCAGCTGGGGCGGGGGGCCTGAGACCCAGTACTTC,TRBD2,TRBV5-4,TRBJ2-5,14,NA
CASSPQGTDSNQPQHF,TGTGCCAGCAGCCCACAGGGGACAGATAGCAATCAGCCCCAGCATTTT,TRBD1,TRBV4-2,TRBJ1-5,16,NA
CASSYLESNQPQHF,TGTGCCAGCAGTTACTTGGAGAGCAATCAGCCCCAGCATTTT,NA,TRBV6-6,TRBJ1-5,14,once
CASSLEGIMNTEAFF,TGTGCCAGCAGCTTGGAGGGGATAATGAACACTGAAGCTTTCTTT,NA,TRBV5-5,TRBJ1-1,15,NA
CASTLQRGEQYF,TGTGCCAGCACCTTACAAAGGGGCGAGCAGTACTTC,NA,TRBV16,TRBJ2-7,12,NA
CASSLVLRGNQPQHF,TGTGCCAGCAGCTTAGTTCTCAGGGGCAATCAGCCCCAGCATTTT,NA,TRBV7-9,TRBJ1-5,15,NA
CASSGNRGNGNTIYF,TGTGCCAGTAGTGGGAACAGGGGGAACGGAAACACCATATATTTT,TRBD1,TRBV19,TRBJ1-3,15,NA
CASSPGQGNQPQHF,TGTGCCAGCAGCCCGGGACAGGGGAATCAGCCCCAGCATTTT,TRBD1,TRBV5-5,TRBJ1-5,14,NA
CASSLPGTGERQPQHF,TGTGCCAGCAGTCTCCCCGGGACAGGGGAACGTCAGCCCCAGCATTTT,TRBD1,TRBV28,TRBJ1-5,16,NA
CASSPRLAGIGEQFF,TGTGCCAGCAGTCCCCGACTAGCGGGGATCGGTGAGCAGTTCTTC,TRBD2,TRBV27,TRBJ2-1,15,NA
CAWSVKSGQGVNTIYF,TGTGCCTGGAGTGTAAAGTCGGGACAGGGGGTAAACACCATATATTTT,TRBD1,TRBV30,TRBJ1-3,16,NA
CASSLGAGGETQYF,TGTGCCAGCAGCTTAGGAGCCGGGGGGGAGACCCAGTACTTC,TRBD2,TRBV11-2,TRBJ2-5,14,NA
CASSRQGGYEQYF,TGTGCCAGCAGCCGACAGGGGGGCTACGAGCAGTACTTC,TRBD1,TRBV7-9,TRBJ2-7,13,NA
CATSRDPEGKLFF,TGTGCCACCAGCAGAGATCCCGAGGGAAAACTGTTTTTT,NA,TRBV15,TRBJ1-4,13,NA
CASSLGRNYGYTF,TGTGCCAGCAGCTTGGGCAGGAACTATGGCTACACCTTC,NA,TRBV5-6,TRBJ1-2,13,NA
CAWRGRYRKGVYEQYF,TGTGCCTGGAGGGGCAGATACCGGAAAGGGGTCTACGAGCAGTACTTC,NA,TRBV30,TRBJ2-7,16,NA
CASSLRDSYNEQFF,TGTGCCAGCAGTTTAAGGGACAGTTACAATGAGCAGTTCTTC,TRBD1,TRBV28,TRBJ2-1,14,NA
CASSLNLRGAKNIQYF,TGTGCCAGCAGTCTAAACTTAAGGGGGGCCAAAAACATTCAGTACTTC,NA,TRBV28,TRBJ2-4,16,NA
CASSGGGRRTEAFF,TGTGCCAGCAGCGGGGGAGGGAGGCGCACTGAAGCTTTCTTT,NA,TRBV2,TRBJ1-1,14,NA
CASSPFTGGNEQFF,TGTGCCAGCAGCCCATTTACCGGGGGGAATGAGCAGTTCTTC,TRBD2,TRBV7-6,TRBJ2-1,14,NA
CASTPGTPSTDTQYF,TGCGCCAGCACCCCCGGGACACCTAGCACAGATACGCAGTATTTT,NA,TRBV5-1,TRBJ2-3,15,NA